The clone carrying this T cell receptor (beta chain) occurred many times. This specimen comes from a study of T-cell reconstitution after alpha-beta-depleted transplantation in children. For TCRbeta, the library was prepared with unique molecular identifiers. TCRdb re-called the PCR reads with MiXCR, one entry per CDR3 protein. The sample contains approximately 630,000 distinct CDR3 sequences, roughly 13% of which appear only once. Per the germline V gene, CDR1 is SGHAT and CDR2 is FQNNGV. The CDR3 spans 13 residues. With 5 bases removed from V and 1 base from J, the gap between germline ends came to 8 bases.

This sequence joins TRBV11-2 and TRBJ2-5; D might be TRBD1 (5 bases). The source was PBMCs, collected before TCRalphabeta/CD19-depleted stem cell transplant. The TCR sequence derives from a girl between 2 and 10 years old with congenital amegakaryocytic thrombocytopenia, due to receive a stem cell transplant. CDR3 nucleotides: TGTGCCAGCAGCCCAGGGCGCCAAGAGACCCAGTACTTC. This sequence encodes CASSPGRQETQYF.